The source of this TCR beta chain is a study of blood T cell repertoires in COVID-19 (dated by TCRdb to 2018 to 2021). General notes on the study: Collaborator samples came from the United States, Italy and Spain and covered acute and convalescent phases of COVID-19. The repertoires were made available in a free public database intended to serve as a resource for research on the immune response to SARS-CoV-2. Where HLA class I and class II types were available, the types were taken from metadata supplied by the sample provider, not from assay-based typing. The samples were drawn from two sources: the first 160 participants of the ongoing ImmuneRACE study, and over 1,000 subjects contributed by 6 global collaborators. Subjects who had been exposed to COVID-19, were actively infected with it, or had recovered from it provided the deeply sampled blood TCRbeta repertoires that made up the dataset. The sample metadata nearly always contained a de-identified subject ID, COVID-19 status, age in years and sex. The material from the prospective study consisted of cDNA or gDNA derived from T cells, B-cell-depleted T cells, or PBMCs.

About this clone itself: Its target antigen remains unknown. No much larger clone exists at a distance of one base, and base qualities are not known.

The CDR3 numbers 18 residues from cysteine through phenylalanine. Only CDR3 DNA remains: 54 bases, in frame from the first base. Ends trimmed: V by 1 base, J by 5 bases; bases unmatched to a gene: 19. Reading the germline V gene (reference sequence) gives CDR1 GTSNPN and CDR2 SVGIG. Broader findings and caveats from the paper: Clinical and demographic metadata were provided uncurated, with the amount varying by source and participant.

TCRbeta CDR3 regions were amplified from genomic DNA using the immunoSEQ Assay, a bias-controlled multiplex PCR. The original methods were these. Within the assay, amplification of reference gene primers was used to estimate how many nucleated cells each sample contained. To quantify the absolute abundance of each unique TCRbeta CDR3 rearrangement, sequence reads were collapsed and filtered. For each sample, productive Simpson clonality was calculated by taking the square root of Simpson's diversity index across productive rearrangements. TCRdb carries this immuneACCESS record with in-frame sequences only. Its versions omit some clonotypes, under half of them owing to an unresolved V gene in the studies checked, with the rest unexplained. V and J calls and clone size are as listed in that table; D and trimming were resolved from the DNA. This sample has under 450,000 clones in its table, and about 89% of those were observed once. The ten largest clones represent 1% to 1.5% of the sample.

Participants in the prospective study were aged about 18 to 100 years, lived in about two dozen United States geographic areas, and enrolled through a virtual design. In the prospective study, participants were assigned to cohorts based on the clinical history participants reported in a screening survey and a study questionnaire. ImmuneRACE Cohort 3 recovered participants were defined by two consecutive negative NP/OP PCR tests, healthcare professional clearance, or symptom resolution. In the prospective study, mobile phlebotomists collected whole blood, serum and a nasopharyngeal or oropharyngeal swab from each participant. Additional blood draws and questionnaires over a 2-month period could optionally be provided by prospective study participants. Before DNA extraction, prospective study blood samples were shipped either frozen or at room temperature.

The material sequenced was PBMCs or T cells enriched from blood (not recorded which). The V and J genes are TRBV30 and TRBJ1-2, with 7 bases in between that match TRBD1. This TCR came from a young man who had recovered from COVID-19. The CDR3 protein sequence reads: CAWSGRGTANLVQYGYTF. The nucleotide sequence is TGTGCCTGGAGTGGCCGGGGGACAGCCAATCTAGTTCAGTATGGCTACACCTTC.